This TCR beta chain is from a study of blood T cell repertoires in COVID-19. About the study: Samples came from the United States, Italy and Spain, spanning acute and convalescent COVID-19. PBMCs, B-cell-depleted T cells, or T cells provided the cDNA or gDNA that made up the material.

In the original workflow: Nucleated cell counts were estimated from reference gene primer amplification. Assay used: immunoSEQ multiplex PCR; TCRdb lists only in-frame clones, some missing. V and J calls and clone size are those listed in that table; D and trimming were worked out from the DNA. The table lists about 190,000 clones, 90% of them singletons. Looked up from germline, CDR1 is SNHLY and CDR2 is FYNNEI. Trimming removed 7 bases from V and 1 base from J; junction bases left unmatched: 6. The CDR3 covers 14 residues. The rearrangement joins TRBV2 to TRBJ1-1, with 7 positions matching TRBD1. The clonotype was recovered from a man aged 45-65 years with acute or convalescent COVID-19. Sequenced sample: peripheral blood. CDR3 nucleotide sequence: TGTGCCAGCACTACCGGACAGGCGAACACTGAAGCTTTCTTT. Encoded protein: CASTTGQANTEAFF.